This T cell receptor beta chain was sequenced during a study of blood T cells in healthy people across ages. General observations from the study: Naive T cell percentage by flow cytometry tracked strongly with beta diversity. TCR beta diversity per million T cells fell roughly linearly with age.

Around 10 milliliters was the volume of peripheral blood drawn from each donor. The CDR3 runs to 16 residues. The V end lost 2 bases, the J end lost 4 bases, and 15 bases lay between the germline ends. The germline V gene encodes CDR1 MNHEY and CDR2 SVGEGT. On this clonotype itself: Its antigen is currently unknown.

A J-beta primer mix and a sample-barcoded 5' primer were used in a second PCR of about 7 to 12 cycles. Per sample, CDR3-containing paired-end reads numbered at least 2.5 million. TCRdb reprocessed the 5' RACE reads with MiXCR, giving one entry per CDR3 protein. Of roughly 900,000 distinct CDR3 sequences listed, about 48% were seen once; the top ten hold around an eighth. Material: blood. This sequence was found in a man younger than 40 in good health. The V call is TRBV6-2 or TRBV6-3, the J call TRBJ2-1; possibly TRBD1 for D (5 bases). For the CDR3, the DNA is TGTGCCAGCAGTTACGAGCTGGCAGGGCGATACAATGAGCAGTTCTTC. Amino acids: CASSYELAGRYNEQFF.